Each of the 5 T cell receptor beta chains below was sequenced from the same sample in a study of CD8 T cells in Susac syndrome. Reverse transcription used roughly 0.5 to 1 ug RNA and random hexamers. MiXCR, applied by TCRdb to the immunoSEQ multiplex PCR reads, yields one record per CDR3 protein. Seen here are 150,000 to 200,000 distinct CDR3 sequences, approximately 95% observed once, and the top ten hold about 0.093%. Material: CD4+ T cells from PBMCs. The receptor set was obtained from a human donor with multiple sclerosis.

The V and J genes are TRBV20-1 and TRBJ2-4; D might be TRBD1 or TRBD2, each matching 5 bases. Deletions cut 3 bases from V and 8 bases from J, with 11 bases between. Germline CDR1 is DFQATT and CDR2 is SNEGSKA (reference sequence). The CDR3 sequence is 12 residues long. The CDR3 DNA follows: TGCAGTGCTAGGGGACCGTCTGACATTCAGTACTTC. It encodes CSARGPSDIQYF.

The chain has TRBV27 and TRBJ2-5; D gene unclear. The germline CDR1 and CDR2 sequences are MNHEY and SMNVEV (reference sequence). The length of the CDR3 is 14 residues. With 3 bases removed from V and 2 bases from J, the gap between germline ends came to 10 bases. The CDR3 coding sequence is TGTGCCAGCAGTTTGGGTCCGATTCAAGAGACCCAGTACTTC. Protein sequence: CASSLGPIQETQYF.

The chain couples TRBV4-1 to TRBJ1-5; D is perhaps TRBD1 (5 bases). The CDR3 is made up of 15 amino acids. V was trimmed by 0 bases and J by 6 bases, leaving 12 bases between them. The germline V gene encodes CDR1 MGHRA and CDR2 YSYEKL. CDR3 sequence: CASSQDFRAAQPQHF. The CDR3 DNA follows: TGCGCCAGCAGCCAAGATTTCAGGGCTGCTCAGCCCCAGCATTTT.

The gene calls are TRBV29-1 and TRBJ1-1; 7 nucleotides line up with TRBD1. This CDR3 is 12 amino acids long. The V segment lost 8 bases and the J segment 4 bases; nucleotides outside the gene matches: 7. The germline V gene has CDR1 SQVTM and CDR2 ANQGSEA. For the CDR3, the DNA is TGCAGCACAACCGGGACAGTCACTGAAGCTTTCTTT. Translating gives CSTTGTVTEAFF.

The chain carries TRBV6-2 or TRBV6-3 and TRBJ2-2, with D unresolved. Trimming cost V 5 bases and J 10 bases, with 2 bases left between them. This CDR3 has 9 amino acids. The germline V gene has CDR1 MNHEY and CDR2 SVGEGT. The CDR3 sequence is CASSEELFF. The DNA for the CDR3 is TGTGCCAGCAGTGAGGAGCTGTTTTTT.